The 18 T cell receptor beta chains in this list originate from one sample, sequenced in a study of breast tumors, draining lymph nodes, adjacent tissues. MiXCR, applied by TCRdb to the multiplex PCR reads, yields one record per CDR3 protein. The sample carries around 300,000 distinct CDR3 sequences, around 30% recorded once. Axillary draining lymph nodes of breast cancer patients supplied the node samples. The sample consisted of axillary lymph node tissue. The origin of the receptors is a female donor with breast cancer. Some clones in this sample may be carry-over from other donors' samples.

In its sample, this clonotype was seen a few times. A read error may explain this, as a much larger clone is one base away. The chain has TRBV7-9 and TRBJ2-6, with TRBD1 identical over 10 bases. Germline CDR1 reads SEHNR; CDR2 reads FQNEAQ (reference sequence). This CDR3 has 18 residues. CDR3 DNA sequence: TGTGCCAGCAGCTACCGGACAGGGGGGACCTCTGGGGCCCACGTCCTGACTTTC. Translated: CASSYRTGGTSGAHVLTF.

This clonotype appeared many times. The chain combines TRBV5-1 with TRBJ1-4; 12 nucleotides match TRBD1. Unmatched junction bases numbered 2, after V lost 0 bases and J lost 8 bases. CDR3 size: 15 residues. The germline CDR1 and CDR2 sequences are SGHRS and YFSETQ. CDR3 sequence reads: CASSLGGTGGEKLFF. The CDR3 nucleotides are TGCGCCAGCAGCTTGGGGGGGACAGGGGGCGAAAAACTGTTTTTT. The variable domain in full, completed from reference TRBV5-1 and TRBJ1-4, reads KAGVTQTPRYLIKTRGQQVTLSCSPISGHRSVSWYQQTPGQGLQFLFEYFSETQRNKGNFPGRFSGRQFSNSRSEMNVSTLELGDSALYLCASSLGGTGGEKLFFGSGTQLSVL.

This clonotype appeared a few times. This sequence joins TRBV6-2 or TRBV6-3 and TRBJ2-1; D possibly corresponds to TRBD1 (5 bases). The CDR3 is made up of 15 amino acids. V lost 5 bases and J 0 bases, leaving 11 bases between the germline ends. Germline CDR1 is MNHEY and CDR2 is SVGEGT. CDR3 DNA: TGTGCCAGCAGTCCCGGACACGTCTCCTACAATGAGCAGTTCTTC. It codes for CASSPGHVSYNEQFF.

A remark on this clonotype: A much larger clone differs from this one at a single base, so this may be a read error. The CDR3 spells CASSVGLASAYNEQFF. CDR3 coding DNA: TGTGCCAGCAGCGTAGGACTGGCGTCCGCATACAATGAGCAGTTCTTC. The V and J genes are TRBV9 and TRBJ2-1; D call uncertain. Trimming took 0 bases from V and 4 from J, leaving 14 bases between them. CDR1 is SGDLS, CDR2 YYNGEE, per germline. This CDR3 spans 16 amino acids.

The sample holds a few counts of this clonotype. This chain connects TRBV30 to TRBJ2-7; TRBD2 aligns across 8 bases. The junction had 6 bases not matched to a gene; V was cut back by 4 bases and J by 7 bases. CDR1 is GTSNPN and CDR2 is SVGIG in the germline V gene (reference sequence). This CDR3 region has 12 residues. CDR3 in amino acids: CAWNPGLGEQYF. The CDR3 DNA is TGTGCCTGGAACCCGGGACTAGGGGAGCAGTACTTC.

With respect to this clonotype: A much bigger clone sits one base away, suggesting this may be a read error. This chain joins TRBV12-3 or TRBV12-4 and TRBJ2-2, with D perhaps given as TRBD1 or TRBD2 (6 bases each). Trimming shortened V by 10 bases and J by 4 bases, and 22 bases separated the two germline ends. The CDR3 length is 16 residues. The CDR3: CATLSRGGKGTGELFF. In DNA, the CDR3 is TGTGCCACCCTTTCCAGAGGGGGGAAAGGCACCGGGGAGCTGTTTTTT.

The chain carries TRBV19 and TRBJ2-6; D might be TRBD1 or TRBD2, each matching 5 bases. Trimming stripped 7 bases from V and 12 bases from J, with 19 bases between. The CDR3 contains 14 residues. The germline CDR1 and CDR2 sequences are LNHDA and SQIVND (reference sequence). CDR3 amino acids: CASMSRSGTSVLTF. DNA for the CDR3: TGTGCCAGTATGAGCAGGTCTGGGACCAGCGTCCTGACTTTC.

This chain uses TRBV2 with TRBJ1-5; no firm D call. Trimming shortened V by 6 bases and J by 5 bases, and 14 bases separated the two germline ends. CDR1 and CDR2 from the germline V gene are SNHLY and FYNNEI. This CDR3 region has 14 residues. The CDR3 reads CASRAPYRYQPQHF. In DNA, the CDR3 is TGTGCCAGCAGGGCCCCTTACCGATATCAGCCCCAGCATTTT.

This clonotype was observed many times. This chain connects TRBV6-5 to TRBJ2-7; D might be TRBD1 or TRBD2, each matching 6 bases. Germline CDR1 and CDR2: MNHEY and SVGAGI. V was shortened by 2 bases and J by 5 bases, with 13 bases between the two germline ends. CDR3 length: 14 residues. The DNA of the CDR3 is TGTGCCAGCAGTTACCCCGGGGGCTTTGACGAGCAGTACTTC. This gives the protein CASSYPGGFDEQYF.

The chain combines TRBV27 with TRBJ2-7; 9 nucleotides match TRBD1. Per germline, CDR1 MNHEY and CDR2 SMNVEV (reference sequence). The CDR3 is made up of 16 amino acids. The J segment lost 1 base and the V segment lost 5 bases, leaving 9 bases of the junction unmatched. The CDR3 nucleotides read TGTGCCAGCAGTCCCAATCCGGGACAGGGATCCTACGAGCAGTACTTC. It codes for CASSPNPGQGSYEQYF.

This clonotype was detected many times. V is TRBV19 and J is TRBJ1-6, with D maybe TRBD1 (5 bases). The germline CDR1 and CDR2 sequences are LNHDA and SQIVND (reference sequence). V lost 9 bases and J 7 bases, leaving 13 bases between the germline ends. The CDR3 consists of 13 residues. The CDR3 DNA is TGTGCCAGCGCTCTCAAGGGGAATTCACCCCTCCACTTT. Translated: CASALKGNSPLHF. The complete variable domain, with remaining parts taken from reference TRBV19 and TRBJ1-6, reads DGGITQSPKYLFRKEGQNVTLSCEQNLNHDAMYWYRQDPGQGLRLIYYSQIVNDFQKGDIAEGYSVSREKKESFPLTVTSAQKNPTAFYLCASALKGNSPLHFGNGTRLTVT.

Points on this clonotype: A much bigger clone sits one base away, suggesting this may be a read error. The V gene is TRBV6-4, the J gene TRBJ2-5; 9 nucleotides match TRBD2. Germline V gives CDR1 MRHNA, CDR2 SNTAGT. Trimming took 5 bases from V and 4 from J; bases not matched to a gene: 14. This CDR3 is built from 17 residues. CDR3 sequence: CASSHYSHTSGSETQYF. The CDR3 DNA follows: TGTGCCAGCAGTCACTACTCCCATACTAGCGGGTCAGAGACCCAGTACTTC.

As for this clonotype: Germline and junction disagree at one end, which may indicate a read error. The chain uses TRBV7-2 and TRBJ1-6, with a weak D call TRBD1 (5 bases). Germline CDR1 SGHTA, CDR2 FQGNSA. This CDR3 spans 16 amino acids. CDR3 DNA: TGTGCCAGCAGCCCTCTCGGGCAGGGTTATAATCCACCCCTCCACTTT. It encodes CASSPLGQGYNPPLHF. The whole variable domain, remainder taken from reference TRBV7-2 and TRBJ1-6, is GAGVSQSPSNKVTEKGKDVELRCDPISGHTALYWYRQSLGQGLEFLIYFQGNSAPDKSGLPSDRFSAERTGGSVSTLTIQRTQQEDSAVYLCASSPLGQGYNPPLHFGNGTRLTVT.

The sample holds many counts of this clonotype. This chain joins TRBV19 and TRBJ2-2, with D perhaps TRBD1 or TRBD2 (5 bases each). Trimming took 5 bases from V and 8 from J, leaving 9 bases between them. CDR3 length: 12 residues. Germline-derived CDR1 and CDR2 are LNHDA and SQIVND (reference sequence). The CDR3 bases are TGTGCCAGTAGTGTGGGGGTGGGGGAGCTGTTTTTT. It specifies CASSVGVGELFF.

This clonotype was seen a handful of times. Possible read error: a much larger clone is one base away. CDR3 coding DNA: TGCAGTGCCCAGGGGGGCCTGAAGGTCTCTGGCTACACCTTC. Its translation: CSAQGGLKVSGYTF. J is TRBJ1-2 and V is TRBV20-1; 7 bases map to TRBD1. Trimming at V came to 6 bases and at J to 7 bases, leaving 14 bases not matched to a gene. This CDR3 is built from 14 residues. The germline gives CDR1 DFQATT, CDR2 SNEGSKA (reference sequence).

This clonotype was seen only a few times. V gene TRBV6-1 combines with J gene TRBJ2-7; 8 positions match TRBD2. The CDR3 sequence is 16 residues long. J was trimmed by 4 bases and V by 5 bases; bases with no gene match: 13. From germline, CDR1 is MNHNS and CDR2 SASEGT. Here the CDR3 reads CASSSILAEDHYEQYF. Here the CDR3 DNA reads TGTGCCAGCAGTTCTATACTAGCGGAGGACCATTACGAGCAGTACTTC.

The sample holds many counts of this clonotype. The chain recombines TRBV5-6 with TRBJ2-7; TRBD1 agrees at 7 bases. Germline V CDR1 and CDR2: SGHDT, YYEEEE. Losses at the gene ends were 0 bases for V and 3 bases for J; bases not matched to a gene: 3. The CDR3 has 14 amino acids. As DNA, the CDR3 is TGTGCCAGCAGCTTGGTGGGACAGTACTACGAGCAGTACTTC. It yields the protein CASSLVGQYYEQYF.

This clonotype has more than one count but fewer than ten. The chain is built from TRBV20-1 and TRBJ2-7, with 10 bases identical to TRBD2. This CDR3 comprises 15 residues. Germline V gene lookup returns CDR1 DFQATT and CDR2 SNEGSKA (reference sequence). J lost 6 bases, V lost 5 bases, and 13 bases had no gene match. CDR3 in amino acids: CSAQSDTSGTSEQYF. The CDR3 bases are TGCAGTGCTCAGAGTGACACTAGCGGGACTTCCGAGCAGTACTTC.